This record concerns one T cell receptor (beta chain) sequence. Its antigen is currently not known. Base quality data are lacking; no much larger clone is found one base away. The germline V gene encodes CDR1 MGHRA and CDR2 YSYEKL. At the junction V is shortened by 4 bases and J by 0 bases, with 12 bases in between. Including cysteine and phenylalanine, the CDR3 has 15 amino acids. The read is trimmed to its CDR3 DNA, 45 bases read in frame from base 1. Library prep was done by the immunoSEQ multiplex PCR assay. TCRdb provides this immuneACCESS table in a form limited to in-frame rearrangements. Some clones are lacking; in checked studies, under half of them reflect an unresolved V gene, and why the rest are absent is not known. This sample comprises about 74,000 clones, 85% to 95% of them detected only once. Jointly, the top ten make up more than 0.2% of the sample. This sample is drawn from a study of technical replicates of blood from a handful of donors (dated by TCRdb to about 2017).

The V gene is TRBV4-1 and the J gene is TRBJ1-1; the D region possibly corresponds to TRBD1 (5 bases align). Sequenced input: T cells isolated from PBMCs. The TCR was taken from a human donor in good health. The CDR3 protein: CASSPRGTMNTEAFF. The DNA reads TGCGCCAGCAGCCCGCGTGGGACTATGAACACTGAAGCTTTCTTT.